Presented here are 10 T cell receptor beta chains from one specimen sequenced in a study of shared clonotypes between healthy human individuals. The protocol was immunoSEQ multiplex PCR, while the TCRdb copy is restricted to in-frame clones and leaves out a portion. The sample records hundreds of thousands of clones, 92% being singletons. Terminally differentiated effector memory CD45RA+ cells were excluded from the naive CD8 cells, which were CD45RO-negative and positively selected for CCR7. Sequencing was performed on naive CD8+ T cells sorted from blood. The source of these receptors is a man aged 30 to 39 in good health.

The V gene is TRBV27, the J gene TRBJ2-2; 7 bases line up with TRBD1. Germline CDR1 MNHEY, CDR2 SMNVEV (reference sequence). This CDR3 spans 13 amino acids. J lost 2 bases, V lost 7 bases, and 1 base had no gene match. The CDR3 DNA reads TGTGCCAGCAACAGGGGTAACACCGGGGAGCTGTTTTTT. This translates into CASNRGNTGELFF.

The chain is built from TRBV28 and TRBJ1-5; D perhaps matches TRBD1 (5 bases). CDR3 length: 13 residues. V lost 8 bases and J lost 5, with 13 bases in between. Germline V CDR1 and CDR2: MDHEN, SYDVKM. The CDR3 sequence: CASQGRFHQPQHF. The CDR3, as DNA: TGTGCCAGCCAGGGAAGGTTCCATCAGCCCCAGCATTTT.

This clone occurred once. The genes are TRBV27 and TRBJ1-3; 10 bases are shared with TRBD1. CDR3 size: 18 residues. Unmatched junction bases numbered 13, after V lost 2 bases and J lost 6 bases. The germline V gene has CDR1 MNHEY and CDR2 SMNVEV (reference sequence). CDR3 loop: CASSLGPQGQGFSNTIYF. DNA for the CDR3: TGTGCCAGCAGTTTAGGCCCCCAGGGACAGGGGTTCTCAAACACCATATATTTT.

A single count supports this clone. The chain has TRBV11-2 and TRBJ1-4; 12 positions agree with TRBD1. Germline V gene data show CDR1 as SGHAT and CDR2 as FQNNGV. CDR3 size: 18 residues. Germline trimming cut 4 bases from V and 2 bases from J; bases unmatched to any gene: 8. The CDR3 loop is CASSSRGTGGITNEKLFF. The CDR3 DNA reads TGTGCCAGCAGCTCACGCGGGACAGGGGGCATCACTAATGAAAAACTGTTTTTT.

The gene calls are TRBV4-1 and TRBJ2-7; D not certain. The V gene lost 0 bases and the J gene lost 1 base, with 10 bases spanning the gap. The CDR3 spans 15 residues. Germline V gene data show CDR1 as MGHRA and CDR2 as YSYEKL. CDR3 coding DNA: TGCGCCAGCAGCCAAGATGAAAGCAGGTCCTACGAGCAGTACTTC. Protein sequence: CASSQDESRSYEQYF.

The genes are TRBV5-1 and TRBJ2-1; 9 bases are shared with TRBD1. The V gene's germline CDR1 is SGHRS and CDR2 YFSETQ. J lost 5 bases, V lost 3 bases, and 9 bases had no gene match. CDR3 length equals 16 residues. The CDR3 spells CASSSGQGMGNNEQFF. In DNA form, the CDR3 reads TGCGCCAGCAGCTCTGGACAGGGGATGGGGAACAATGAGCAGTTCTTC. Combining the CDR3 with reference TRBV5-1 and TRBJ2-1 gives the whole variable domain KAGVTQTPRYLIKTRGQQVTLSCSPISGHRSVSWYQQTPGQGLQFLFEYFSETQRNKGNFPGRFSGRQFSNSRSEMNVSTLELGDSALYLCASSSGQGMGNNEQFFGPGTRLTVL.

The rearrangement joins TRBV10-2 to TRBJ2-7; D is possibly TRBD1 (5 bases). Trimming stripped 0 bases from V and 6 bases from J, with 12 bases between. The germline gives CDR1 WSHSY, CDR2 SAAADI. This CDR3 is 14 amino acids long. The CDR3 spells CASSESVGAVEQYF. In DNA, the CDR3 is TGCGCCAGCAGTGAGTCGGTAGGGGCGGTCGAGCAGTACTTC.

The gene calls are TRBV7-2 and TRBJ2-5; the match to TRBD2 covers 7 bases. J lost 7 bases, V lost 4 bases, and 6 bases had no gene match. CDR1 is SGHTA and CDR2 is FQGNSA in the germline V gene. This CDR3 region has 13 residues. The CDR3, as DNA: TGTGCCAGCAGCTCGCGGGGGTCCCGGACCCAGTACTTC. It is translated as CASSSRGSRTQYF. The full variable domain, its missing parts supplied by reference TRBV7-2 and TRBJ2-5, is GAGVSQSPSNKVTEKGKDVELRCDPISGHTALYWYRQSLGQGLEFLIYFQGNSAPDKSGLPSDRFSAERTGGSVSTLTIQRTQQEDSAVYLCASSSRGSRTQYFGPGTRLLVL.

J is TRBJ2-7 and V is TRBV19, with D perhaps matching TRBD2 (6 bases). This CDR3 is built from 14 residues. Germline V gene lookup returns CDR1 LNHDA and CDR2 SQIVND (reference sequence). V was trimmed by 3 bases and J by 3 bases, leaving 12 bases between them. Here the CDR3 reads CASSIQGLVYEQYF. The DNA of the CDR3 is TGTGCCAGTAGTATCCAGGGACTGGTCTACGAGCAGTACTTC.

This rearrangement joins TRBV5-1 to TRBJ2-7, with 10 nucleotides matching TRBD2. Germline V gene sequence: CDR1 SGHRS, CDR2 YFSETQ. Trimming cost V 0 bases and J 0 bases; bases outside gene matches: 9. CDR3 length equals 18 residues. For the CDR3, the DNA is TGCGCCAGCAGCTTGGGAGGGCTAGCGGGAGAGAGCTCCTACGAGCAGTACTTC. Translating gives CASSLGGLAGESSYEQYF.